This T cell receptor (beta chain) is from a study of tumor-infiltrating lymphocytes in primary liver carcinoma. In its sample, this clonotype was seen once. The junction differs from germline at one of its ends, possibly a read error. It was from about 19-30 mg of unsorted bulk tissue that RNA and DNA were co-extracted. From 400 to 550 ng total RNA, TCR beta cDNA was generated with a primer in the constant region. Researchers made the TCR beta libraries by running three nested multiplex PCR rounds with slightly modified ARM-PCR. The two initial PCR rounds, around 11 cycles each, used TRBV1-TRBV30 forward and C-beta reverse primers. Each CDR3 protein is one row after TCRdb ran MiXCR on the multiplex PCR reads. The table includes some 190,000 distinct CDR3 sequences, around four fifths detected once. In germline, CDR1 is SQVTM, CDR2 ANQGSEA. This CDR3 spans 15 amino acids.

This clonotype was sampled from a man aged 35 to 55 with primary liver carcinoma and hepatitis B virus infection. The rearrangement joins TRBV29-1 to TRBJ2-7, with D maybe TRBD2 (6 bases). The sequenced sample was tumor tissue from primary liver carcinoma. In DNA, the CDR3 is TGCAGCGCTGAAGATCCGCGGGGCCCCTGGAGGGAGCAGCACTTC. Protein: CSAEDPRGPWREQHF.